A single sample is the source of the 10 T cell receptor beta chains below, sequenced in a study of TET2 disruption in CD19-targeted CAR T cells. Data came from immunoSEQ multiplex PCR; TCRdb stores just in-frame clones and leaves some out. This sample's clone table lists under 30,000 clones. No cognate antigen is known for these TCRs. Treatment reported: autologous CTL019 cells: CD19 CAR with 4-1BB and CD3 zeta domains. Sample: CD8- CAR+ T cells sorted from cultured blood T cells, taken for CD19 CAR T cell therapy. As to subset: CD8-negative CAR-positive T cells from the infusion product. The source is a man between 65 and 85 years old with chronic lymphocytic leukemia.

About this clone: With the read ending 3 residues before the CDR3 end, the germline J gene is used to fill in that end. The rearrangement links TRBV18 to TRBJ2-4; D perhaps matches TRBD1 (7 bases). The length of the CDR3 is 15 residues. Germline V CDR1 and CDR2: KGHSH, LQKENI. This CDR3 reads CASSALQGTEGGQYF. CDR3 DNA, as far as it was read: TGTGCCAGCTCAGCCCTACAGGGGACGGAGGGTGGT. The full variable domain, rest sourced from reference TRBV18 and TRBJ2-4, is NAGVMQNPRHLVRRRGQEARLRCSPMKGHSHVYWYRQLPEEGLKFMVYLQKENIIDESGMPKERFSAEFPKEGPSILRIQQVVRGDSAAYFCASSALQGTEGGQYFGAGTRLSVL.

A remark on this clone: The read ends 3 residues early relative to the CDR3; the germline J gene fills the gap. The V gene is TRBV5-1, the J gene TRBJ2-1, with D unresolved. V was pared by 0 bases and J by 0 bases, with 4 bases between. Germline V gene data show CDR1 as SGHRS and CDR2 as YFSETQ. This CDR3 is 14 amino acids long. The CDR3 DNA, read in part, is TGCGCCAGCAGCTTGGACAGCTCCTACAATGAG. This codes for CASSLDSSYNE. In full, the CDR3 is CASSLDSSYNEQFF. Full variable domain (missing parts from reference TRBV5-1 and TRBJ2-1): KAGVTQTPRYLIKTRGQQVTLSCSPISGHRSVSWYQQTPGQGLQFLFEYFSETQRNKGNFPGRFSGRQFSNSRSEMNVSTLELGDSALYLCASSLDSSYNEQFFGPGTRLTVL.

Of note for this clone: From the germline J gene comes the end of the CDR3, since the read stops 3 residues before it. This chain connects TRBV11-2 to TRBJ1-1; TRBD1 is a possible D gene (6 bases). The CDR3 sequence is 14 residues long. The ends were cut back, 3 bases at V and 2 bases at J, with 10 bases in the middle. CDR1 and CDR2 (germline): SGHAT, FQNNGV. The CDR3 spells CASSFSGTNTEAFF. CDR3 bases read: TGTGCCAGCAGCTTTTCAGGGACAAACACTGAA. Full variable domain (rest looked up from reference TRBV11-2 and TRBJ1-1): EAGVAQSPRYKIIEKRQSVAFWCNPISGHATLYWYQQILGQGPKLLIQFQNNGVVDDSQLPKDRFSAERLKGVDSTLKIQPAKLEDSAVYLCASSFSGTNTEAFFGQGTRLTVV.

Remarks on this clone: Read coverage stops 3 residues before the CDR3 terminus; the germline J gene supplies the remainder. V is TRBV5-5 and J is TRBJ1-1; D gene uncertain. CDR1 SGHKS and CDR2 YYEKEE come from the germline V gene (reference sequence). The CDR3 is 13 residues long. V shed 4 bases and J shed 1 base, with 8 bases lying between them. The CDR3 loop reads CASSPYKNTEAFF. The part of the CDR3 DNA that was read is TGTGCCAGCAGCCCGTATAAGAACACTGAA.

Details on this clone: The sequence runs out 3 residues before the end of the CDR3; the remainder is reconstructed from the germline J gene. This chain connects TRBV12-3 or TRBV12-4 to TRBJ1-4, with D unresolved. Trimming took off 3 bases at V and 4 bases at J, with 9 bases between the two ends. The CDR3 length is 14 residues. Partial CDR3 DNA: TGTGCCAGCAGTTTGAACCGGGTTAATGAAAAA. This sequence encodes CASSLNRVNEK. The whole CDR3 sequence is CASSLNRVNEKLFF.

In regard to this clone: From the germline J gene comes the end of the CDR3, since the read stops 3 residues before it. This chain joins TRBV6-1 and TRBJ2-7; a possible D gene is TRBD1 (6 bases). Trimming left V 0 bases short and J 2 bases short, with 14 bases between. CDR1 is MNHNS and CDR2 is SASEGT in the germline V gene. CDR3 length: 16 amino acids. The CDR3 region is CASSEALTGTTYEQYF. CDR3 DNA (partial): TGTGCCAGCAGTGAAGCGTTAACAGGGACAACCTACGAG.

To note about this clone: The read falls 3 residues short of the CDR3 end, and the missing part is taken from the germline J gene. The chain links TRBV28 to TRBJ2-5; 11 nucleotides match TRBD1. The CDR3 is 14 residues long. Losses at the gene ends were 6 bases for V and 6 bases for J; bases not matched to a gene: 6. CDR1 is MDHEN and CDR2 is SYDVKM in the germline V gene. CDR3 DNA (partial): TGTGCCAGCAGCCGGACAGGGGGCGGTCAGACC. This gives the protein CASSRTGGGQT. The complete CDR3 reads CASSRTGGGQTQYF.

Remarks on this clone: Coverage ceases 3 residues before the CDR3 finishes, and the germline J gene fills in the end. The J gene is TRBJ1-1, the V gene TRBV5-1, with D possibly TRBD1 on 6 matching bases. This CDR3 has 13 residues. CDR1 SGHRS and CDR2 YFSETQ come from the germline V gene. Trimming shortened V by 3 bases and J by 2 bases, and 8 bases separated the two germline ends. The sequenced CDR3 bases are TGCGCCAGCAGCTGGGACACAAACACTGAA. It codes for CASSWDTNTE. In full, the CDR3 reads CASSWDTNTEAFF.

Worth noting for this clone: The read finishes 3 residues shy of the CDR3 end, and the germline J gene is used to complete it. The V gene is TRBV2, the J gene TRBJ1-5; possibly TRBD1 for D (6 bases). The V and J ends lost 7 bases and 5 bases respectively, with 21 bases between them. Germline V CDR1 and CDR2: SNHLY, FYNNEI. This CDR3 has 16 amino acids. The DNA read from the CDR3 is TGTGCCAGCAAAAGAACATCCACAGGGACCGATCAGCCC. Amino acids: CASKRTSTGTDQP. The entire CDR3 protein reads CASKRTSTGTDQPQHF.

For this clone: The read is 3 residues too short to cover the CDR3 end, so that end is filled in from the germline J gene. V gene TRBV23-1 combines with J gene TRBJ2-4; D is possibly TRBD1 or TRBD2 (7 bases each). TRBV23-1 is flagged as an ORF with uncertain function. CDR3 length: 18 residues. CDR3 region: CASSQPTSDREGWETQYF. The covered CDR3 bases are TGCGCCAGCAGTCAACCCACCTCCGACAGGGAGGGGTGGGAGACT.